This T cell receptor (beta chain) is drawn from a study of beta chain features in type 1 diabetes. Findings and limits, study-wide: Across all four CD4+ subsets, people with type 1 diabetes showed modestly shorter TCRB CDR3s. The study found that naive, central memory and Treg TCRB repertoires appeared more similar in patients than in healthy donors.

The CDR3 is made up of 14 amino acids. Trimming removed 1 base at V and 5 bases at J, with 12 bases between. CDR1 SGHTA and CDR2 FQGNSA come from the germline V gene. Sorted populations were all over 95% pure. This clone was detected only a few times. Its antigen is not identified. Investigators reverse transcribed all isolated RNA, so they sequenced expressed TCRB transcripts. TCRdb's table, derived via immunoSEQ multiplex PCR, lists solely in-frame clones and lacks some. The sample records 400,000 or so clones, over 8.5% being singletons. This chain connects TRBV7-2 to TRBJ2-7; D might be TRBD2 (5 bases). The sequence was obtained from a man aged 25 to 40 with type 1 diabetes. The sequenced sample was central memory CD4+ T cells from blood. The CDR3 spells CASSLERARDEQYF. CDR3 bases: TGTGCCAGCAGCTTAGAGAGGGCGAGGGACGAGCAGTACTTC.